These T cell receptor beta chains were read from a single sample in a study of early T cells in non-severe SARS-CoV-2 infection. One entry per CDR3 protein, called by TCRdb with MiXCR from the 5' RACE reads. The sample has roughly 75,000 distinct CDR3 sequences, about 15% seen once. Specimen: whole blood. These receptors all stem from an adult who was a healthcare worker with PCR-confirmed SARS-CoV-2 infection or an uninfected control (not recorded which). The CDR3 runs from the conserved cysteine through the conserved F or W. Each record gives: J gene, V gene, CDR3 protein.

TRBJ2-5,TRBV4-2,CASSYAAILAGVDVRKTQYF
TRBJ1-2,TRBV9,CASSTRQGGYTF
TRBJ2-3,TRBV20-1,CSASRTVTDTQYF
TRBJ1-4,TRBV5-5,CASSLVSDSNEKLFF
TRBJ2-5,TRBV11-1,CASSPTFGGIQETQYF
TRBJ2-7,TRBV29-1,CSVRDFYEQYF
TRBJ1-2,TRBV12-3/TRBV12-4,CASSLPLNYGYTF
TRBJ1-2,TRBV20-1,CSARASDNYGYTF
TRBJ1-5,TRBV2,CASSEAHGSNQPQHF
TRBJ2-2,TRBV4-1,CASSHSGQGEMRTGELFF
TRBJ1-6,TRBV28,CASSPTGGSPLHF
TRBJ2-3,TRBV19,CASSLGLAGAPDTQYF
TRBJ2-7,TRBV9,CASSEGLHYEQYF
TRBJ2-7,TRBV30,CAWSGGGYEQYF
TRBJ2-5,TRBV11-2,CASSLNGRPPETQYF
TRBJ1-1,TRBV29-1,CSVDHSMNTEAFF
TRBJ2-1,TRBV5-6,CASSSTTPGYNEQFF
TRBJ1-4,TRBV12-2,CASRFLGPMDEKLFF
TRBJ2-5,TRBV7-6,CASSLVASGRRETQYF
TRBJ2-3,TRBV9,CASSAQGGTDTQYF
TRBJ2-1,TRBV28,CASSLVQGAREQFF
TRBJ2-3,TRBV24-1,CATSEGVRTDTQYF
TRBJ2-6,TRBV18,CASSARGTGALAHSGANVLTF
TRBJ2-5,TRBV10-2,CASSHLAGGTMGTQYF
TRBJ2-7,TRBV3-1,CASSPRTSGRNEQYF
TRBJ2-1,TRBV6-1,CASSELAGSSYNEQFF
TRBJ1-1,TRBV6-5,CASSYETTTEAFF
TRBJ2-3,TRBV11-2,CASSLVSDTQYF
TRBJ1-6,TRBV20-1,CSARDNRAKNSPLHF
TRBJ2-7,TRBV7-9,CASSLVAGGLRGLSYEQYF
TRBJ2-2,TRBV29-1,CSVGPGGGELFF
TRBJ2-1,TRBV28,CASSLPQLGLAGASNSYNEQFF
TRBJ2-1,TRBV7-2,CASSTSGTYNEQFF
TRBJ2-7,TRBV6-5,CASSYSGEGTYEQYF
TRBJ1-1,TRBV6-1,CASSAWRAEAFF
TRBJ1-2,TRBV28,CASIQGQVNYGYTF
TRBJ1-2,TRBV6-6,CASSRDSPNYGYTF
TRBJ2-1,TRBV7-9,CASSLWVYNEQFF
TRBJ1-1,TRBV5-3,CARSLWIYVGVSEAFF